The clone carrying this T cell receptor beta chain was recorded a few times. Its cognate antigen is unknown. The sample is drawn from a study of vaccination and CD4 T cells after COVID-19. Trimming removed 0 bases from V and 1 base from J; junction bases left unmatched: 14. This CDR3 has 18 amino acids. CDR1 is DFQATT, CDR2 SNEGSKA, per germline (reference sequence). Treatment meaning: roughly ten-day PBMC culture with coronavirus spike peptide pools or control peptides (ViraFEST assay). Cultures of PBMCs, some 2 million per well, were set up with roughly 11 IU/ml IL-2 and 10 ug/ml peptide pools. The study sequenced cultured CD4+ T cell DNA using the Oncomine TCR Beta short-read assay. TCRdb re-called the PCR reads through MiXCR, storing one row per CDR3 protein. The sample records 15,000 to 20,000 distinct CDR3 sequences, roughly 44% being singletons.

The V and J genes are TRBV20-1 and TRBJ2-5, with 7 bases aligning to TRBD2. The source is a human donor with COVID-19. Sequenced material: cultured CD4+ T cells from blood. The CDR3 DNA is TGCAGTGCTAGAGATCCTTTCGGGCCGGGGGGATTCCAAGAGACCCAGTACTTC. It yields the protein CSARDPFGPGGFQETQYF.